These T cell receptor beta chains were read from a single sample in a study of T cells after yellow fever vaccination. Using its own MiXCR run on the 5' RACE reads, TCRdb lists one record per CDR3 protein. The sample contains 500,000 to 650,000 distinct CDR3 sequences, about 13% of which appear only once. Sequencing used PBMCs, obtained on the day of the yellow fever booster vaccination. These receptors were taken from a man younger than 40 who received the YFV17D yellow fever vaccine. The CDR3 runs from the conserved cysteine through the conserved F or W. The D gene is left open where the match is weak. Only some rows state a clone size, as once, few, many or a class for expanded clones.

NA	TRBV5-5	NA	TRBJ1-2	TGTGCCAGCAGCTTGGGCCCGTTGGCAGGTCAGAATGGCTACACCTTC	CASSLGPLAGQNGYTF
TRBD2	TRBV11-2	NA	TRBJ2-1	TGTGCCAGCAGCTTAGATCAGGTTAGCGGGAATTCTGAGCAGTTCTTC	CASSLDQVSGNSEQFF
NA	TRBV20-1	NA	TRBJ2-1	TGCAGTGCCCGGGGCCTCTACAATGAGCAGTTCTTC	CSARGLYNEQFF
TRBD2	TRBV6-1	many	TRBJ2-1	TGTGCCAGCAGCCGGACTAGCGGGACGAACTACAATGAGCAGTTCTTC	CASSRTSGTNYNEQFF
TRBD2	TRBV9	few	TRBJ2-6	TGTGCCAGCAGCGTAAGCGGGCTAGCGGAGAGCTCTGGGGCCAACGTCCTGACTTTC	CASSVSGLAESSGANVLTF
TRBD2	TRBV6-4	many	TRBJ2-3	TGTGCCAGCAGTAAACTAGCGGGAGGTCCAGATACGCAGTATTTT	CASSKLAGGPDTQYF
NA	TRBV4-3	NA	TRBJ2-2	TGCGCCAGCAGCCAACGAGTGGGGACTCCAAACACCGGGGAGCTGTTTTTT	CASSQRVGTPNTGELFF
TRBD2	TRBV11-2	few	TRBJ2-3	TGTGCCAGCGCCCTTCCTAGCGGGAGGGCCTATGGCACAGATACGCAGTATTTT	CASALPSGRAYGTDTQYF
NA	TRBV18	few	TRBJ2-7	TGTGCCAGCTCACTTAGCGGTGTGGAATACGAGCAGTACTTC	CASSLSGVEYEQYF
NA	TRBV7-2	NA	TRBJ2-7	TGTGCCAGCAGCCAGGTCGGAGTGGGGGCCCGGGTTTACGAGCAGTACTTC	CASSQVGVGARVYEQYF
NA	TRBV5-1	NA	TRBJ1-1	TGCGCCAGCGGCGCCTTAGGTGGGACTGAAGCTTTCTTT	CASGALGGTEAFF
TRBD2	TRBV20-1	few	TRBJ2-7	TGCAGTGCTAGAGATATCCCCCTTGCGGGAGAACGGCCCTACGAGCAGTACTTC	CSARDIPLAGERPYEQYF
NA	TRBV29-1	few	TRBJ1-3	TGCAGCGCCCTGGCTTCCTCCTCTGGAAACACCATATATTTT	CSALASSSGNTIYF
NA	TRBV20-1	NA	TRBJ1-1	TGCAGTGCTAGGGGGGTCGGGAACACTGAAGCTTTCTTT	CSARGVGNTEAFF
TRBD2	TRBV7-2	NA	TRBJ2-3	TGTGCCAGCAGCTTTAAGCGGGACCCGGGGACAGATACGCAGTATTTT	CASSFKRDPGTDTQYF
NA	TRBV12-3/TRBV12-4	NA	TRBJ2-2	TGTGCCAGCAGTCCAGGGGAAAACACCGGGGAGCTGTTTTTT	CASSPGENTGELFF
TRBD1	TRBV30	many	TRBJ1-4	TGTGCCTGGAGTGTAGGACAGGCGAAAAAACTGTTTTTT	CAWSVGQAKKLFF
NA	TRBV12-3/TRBV12-4	few	TRBJ2-5	TGTGCCAGCAGTTTAGGGGATGGGCAGGGAGAAGAGACCCAGTACTTC	CASSLGDGQGEETQYF
NA	TRBV7-9	few	TRBJ1-4	TGTGCCAGCAGCTTCTCCCCCCCTGGGAATGAAAAACTGTTTTTT	CASSFSPPGNEKLFF
TRBD1	TRBV18	few	TRBJ1-2	TGTGCCAGCTCACCATTAGACAGGGAAGGAGGCGGCTACACCTTC	CASSPLDREGGGYTF
TRBD1	TRBV5-5	NA	TRBJ2-5	TGTGCCAGCAGCTTTTCTCCGGGACAGGACGAGACCCAGTACTTC	CASSFSPGQDETQYF
TRBD1	TRBV5-1	few	TRBJ1-2	TGCGCCAGCAGCTTGGAGGCCGGGACAGCCTATGGCTACACCTTC	CASSLEAGTAYGYTF
TRBD2	TRBV20-1	few	TRBJ2-1	TGCAGTGCAACCCTAGCGGGAGCTGTCGCCGCCTACAATGAGCAGTTCTTC	CSATLAGAVAAYNEQFF
NA	TRBV15	few	TRBJ2-1	TGTGCCACCAGCAGAGATTCAACAGGGGAGGGGTTCTTC	CATSRDSTGEGFF
NA	TRBV6-5	few	TRBJ2-4	TGTGCCAGCAGTTCGGACCCCTTGTCCCAGAGAGGGAAAAACATTCAGTACTTC	CASSSDPLSQRGKNIQYF
NA	TRBV6-2/TRBV6-3	few	TRBJ2-1	TGTGCCAGCAGTTACTTTCAGGGGTCGGGCTCCTACAATGAGCAGTTCTTC	CASSYFQGSGSYNEQFF
NA	TRBV2	few	TRBJ2-1	TGTGCCAGCAGCTCTTTAGATCTGTACAATGAGCAGTTCTTC	CASSSLDLYNEQFF
NA	TRBV20-1	NA	TRBJ2-3	TGCAGTGCTAGAGTATCGGTCACAGATACGCAGTATTTT	CSARVSVTDTQYF
TRBD2	TRBV10-3	once	TRBJ2-5	TGTGCCATCAGTGACCGACTAGCGGGAGTGGAGACCCAGTACTTC	CAISDRLAGVETQYF
NA	TRBV12-3/TRBV12-4	few	TRBJ2-3	TGTGCCAGCAGGGTAGAGGCGGGCGCCGATACGCAGTATTTT	CASRVEAGADTQYF
NA	TRBV20-1	few	TRBJ2-5	TGCAGTGCTAGAGGCTCGGAGGTCCGGGGAGGAGAGACCCAGTACTTC	CSARGSEVRGGETQYF
NA	TRBV9	few	TRBJ2-3	TGTGCCAGCAGCGTACAGTATGGTGGGGTAGATACGCAGTATTTT	CASSVQYGGVDTQYF
TRBD1	TRBV11-2	few	TRBJ2-7	TGTGCCAGCAGCATAAGATTGAGAGACAGGGCTCACGAGCAGTACTTC	CASSIRLRDRAHEQYF
NA	TRBV9	NA	TRBJ2-3	TGTGCCAGCAGCGTTTCTGCAGATACGCAGTATTTT	CASSVSADTQYF